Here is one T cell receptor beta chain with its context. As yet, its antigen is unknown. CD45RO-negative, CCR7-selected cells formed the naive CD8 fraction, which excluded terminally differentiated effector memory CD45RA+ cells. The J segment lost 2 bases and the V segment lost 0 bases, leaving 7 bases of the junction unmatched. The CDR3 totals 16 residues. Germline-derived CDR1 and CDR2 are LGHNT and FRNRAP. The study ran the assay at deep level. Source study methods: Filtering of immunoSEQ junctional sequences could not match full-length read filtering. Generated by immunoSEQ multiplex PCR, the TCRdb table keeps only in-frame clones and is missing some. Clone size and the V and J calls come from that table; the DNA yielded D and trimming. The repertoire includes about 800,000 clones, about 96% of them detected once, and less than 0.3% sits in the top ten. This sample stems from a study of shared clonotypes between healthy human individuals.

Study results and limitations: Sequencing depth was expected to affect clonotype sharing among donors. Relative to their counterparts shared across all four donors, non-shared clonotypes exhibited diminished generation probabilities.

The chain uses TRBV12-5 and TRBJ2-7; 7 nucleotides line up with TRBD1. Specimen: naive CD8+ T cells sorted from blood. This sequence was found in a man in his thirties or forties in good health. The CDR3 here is CASGLVKTGTPYEQYF. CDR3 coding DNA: TGTGCTAGTGGTTTGGTAAAGACAGGGACCCCCTACGAGCAGTACTTC.